This T cell receptor (beta chain) originates from a study of blood T cell repertoires in COVID-19. Overall study: The origin of the acute and convalescent COVID-19 samples was the United States, Italy and Spain. In each case, the material was cDNA or gDNA derived from T cells, B-cell-depleted T cells, or PBMCs.

This CDR3 region has 16 residues. The junction had 9 bases not matched to a gene; V was cut back by 5 bases and J by 1 base. Germline CDR1 reads KGHDR; CDR2 reads SFDVKD. In the source study's methods: Scientists estimated how many nucleated cells there were by amplifying reference gene primers. This table comes from immunoSEQ multiplex PCR, and its TCRdb copy is limited to in-frame clones, with some not included. That table furnishes V, J and clone size, whereas the DNA furnished D and trimming. The repertoire holds 150,000 to 180,000 clones, with 80% to 90% as singletons. The sequence came from a woman in her forties with acute or convalescent COVID-19. The V call is TRBV24-1, the J call TRBJ2-7; TRBD2 matches at 8 bases. The sample taken for sequencing was peripheral blood. As DNA, the CDR3 is TGTGCCACCAGTGCAAGAAGCGGGGGAGGGTCCTACGAGCAGTACTTC. This encodes CATSARSGGGSYEQYF.